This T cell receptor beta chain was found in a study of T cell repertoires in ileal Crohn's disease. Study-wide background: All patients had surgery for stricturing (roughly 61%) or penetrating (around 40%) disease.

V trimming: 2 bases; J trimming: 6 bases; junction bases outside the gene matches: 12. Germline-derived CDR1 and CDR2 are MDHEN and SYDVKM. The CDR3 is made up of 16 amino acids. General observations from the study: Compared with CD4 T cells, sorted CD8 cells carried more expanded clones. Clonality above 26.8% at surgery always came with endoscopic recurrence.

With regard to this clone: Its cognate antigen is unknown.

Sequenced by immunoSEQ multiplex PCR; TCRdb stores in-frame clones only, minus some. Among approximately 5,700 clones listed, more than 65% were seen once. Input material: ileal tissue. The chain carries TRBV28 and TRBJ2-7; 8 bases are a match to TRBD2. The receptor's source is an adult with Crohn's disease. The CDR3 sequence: CASSLPLTAGVVEQYF. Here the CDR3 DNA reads TGTGCCAGCAGTTTACCCCTAACAGCGGGAGTGGTCGAGCAGTACTTC.